The rows below give T cell receptor beta chains drawn from one sample of a study of beta chain features in type 1 diabetes. Sequencing used immunoSEQ multiplex PCR; TCRdb keeps in-frame clones, though not all of them. Here the sample spans a few hundred thousand clones, around 12% being singletons. Sequencing input: naive CD4+ T cells from blood. These receptors originate from a woman under 30 with type 1 diabetes. The CDR3 runs from the conserved cysteine through the conserved F or W. Each record gives: V gene, J gene, D gene, CDR3 protein. The D gene is left open where the match is weak.

TRBV5-6,TRBJ1-5,TRBD1,CASSATGEAYQPQHF
TRBV28,TRBJ2-3,-,CASSFPDSGLGTQYF
TRBV5-1,TRBJ1-2,TRBD1,CASSFSTGGLDGYTF
TRBV29-1,TRBJ2-5,TRBD1,CSVRRTGGRETQYF
TRBV4-3,TRBJ2-7,TRBD1,CASSHPDRDLYEQYF
TRBV13,TRBJ1-1,TRBD1,CASSSDRVLVTEAFF
TRBV23-1,TRBJ1-6,-,CASSQVCVSSYNSPLHF
TRBV5-1,TRBJ2-2,TRBD2,CASSPGLASAGELFF
TRBV5-6,TRBJ1-2,-,CASSFPGTNYGYTF
TRBV14,TRBJ2-4,-,CASSQGRSDIQYF
TRBV19,TRBJ2-1,-,CASSMPGVPRGQFF
TRBV7-3,TRBJ2-5,TRBD2,CASSSQAGGKETQYF
TRBV7-2,TRBJ2-5,TRBD1,CASRRQGERETQYF
TRBV30,TRBJ1-1,TRBD1,CASRTGNMNTEAFF